This T cell receptor (beta chain) emerged from a study of T-cell memory formation after mild COVID-19. Overall study findings and caveats: Still unconfirmed is whether the second-wave clones peaking on day 37 recognized SARS-CoV-2. Mainly CM and EM harbored the contracting CD4+ clones; mainly EMRA harbored the CD8+ ones.

TCRdb called the 5' RACE reads again in MiXCR, with one record for every CDR3 protein. Of about 350,000 distinct CDR3 sequences listed, around an eighth are singletons. Germline loops: CDR1 SNHLY, CDR2 FYNNEI. The CDR3 has 13 residues. Trimming pared 6 bases from V and 4 bases from J, leaving 9 bases between. This clonotype was seen a handful of times. Its antigen is still unknown. The receptor's source is a man younger than 30 who had mild COVID-19 (a few samples of this study predate the infection). Cell type and time point are not known. The chain uses TRBV2 and TRBJ2-2; D is uncertain. Sequencing used PBMCs or a T cell subset sorted from them (not recorded which). This CDR3 reads CASRTSSTGELFF. For the CDR3, the DNA is TGTGCCAGCAGGACCTCGAGCACCGGGGAGCTGTTTTTT.